Following are 19 T cell receptor beta chains from one sample sequenced in a study of T cell responses to AZD1222 COVID-19 vaccine. The method was immunoSEQ multiplex PCR; TCRdb's version includes in-frame clones alone and lacks a portion of them. The repertoire has around 130,000 clones, just over 85% of them found once; the top ten carry roughly an eighth. The sequenced sample was peripheral blood, obtained on day 0 of AZD1222 vaccination. These receptors all come from an adult in good health.

The gene calls are TRBV12-5 and TRBJ1-1; D gene uncertain. Germline V gene lookup returns CDR1 LGHNT and CDR2 FRNRAP. The CDR3 has 13 amino acids. Trimming removed 6 bases at V and 1 base at J, with 9 bases between. This CDR3 reads CASGKRENTEAFF. The CDR3 DNA is TGTGCTAGTGGGAAGCGCGAGAACACTGAAGCTTTCTTT.

This clone came up once. V usage is TRBV7-2 and J usage is TRBJ2-5; the match to TRBD2 covers 12 bases. V lost 5 bases, J lost 5 bases, and 3 bases stayed unmatched. The CDR3 totals 14 residues. Germline V gene data show CDR1 as SGHTA and CDR2 as FQGNSA. The CDR3 here is CASSPSGGAETQYF. DNA of the CDR3: TGTGCCAGCAGCCCTAGCGGGGGGGCGGAGACCCAGTACTTC.

CDR3 DNA: TGTGCCAGCAGTTACGGTGAAGAGACCCAGTACTTC. Translation gives CASSYGEETQYF. This chain uses TRBV6-6 with TRBJ2-5, with unresolved D. This CDR3 is built from 12 residues. V was pared by 2 bases and J by 3 bases, with 4 bases between. Germline-derived CDR1 and CDR2 are MNHNY and SVGAGI (reference sequence).

The rearrangement links TRBV28 to TRBJ2-2; no firm D call. Germline CDR1 MDHEN, CDR2 SYDVKM. The CDR3 length is 13 residues. CDR3 sequence: CGVQSTSDGELFF. The CDR3 DNA reads as TGTGGCGTGCAGAGTACCTCTGACGGGGAGCTGTTTTTT.

This chain links TRBV4-2 with TRBJ2-7; the match to TRBD1 covers 11 bases. CDR1 and CDR2 (germline): LGHNA, YNFKEQ. V lost 0 bases and J lost 3; bases outside the gene matches: 1. The CDR3 contains 15 residues. CDR3: CASSQDGTGGYEQYF. CDR3 DNA sequence: TGTGCCAGCAGCCAAGATGGGACAGGGGGCTACGAGCAGTACTTC.

The chain has TRBV7-2 and TRBJ1-2; D unresolved. The CDR3 has 13 amino acids. V gave up 5 bases and J gave up 4 bases, with 11 bases separating them. Germline values: CDR1 SGHTA, CDR2 FQGNSA. The CDR3: CASSVDRSYGYTF. The CDR3 coding sequence is TGTGCCAGCAGCGTCGACCGGAGCTATGGCTACACCTTC.

The rearrangement uses TRBV7-2 and TRBJ2-3; 9 bases fit TRBD2. Germline V gene sequence: CDR1 SGHTA, CDR2 FQGNSA. This CDR3 region has 18 residues. Unmatched junction bases numbered 15, after V lost 5 bases and J lost 3 bases. The CDR3 here is CASSPSWGRGGPTDTQYF. CDR3 DNA: TGTGCCAGCAGCCCCTCGTGGGGGCGGGGGGGCCCGACAGATACGCAGTATTTT.

The V call is TRBV10-2, the J call TRBJ1-5; possible D gene TRBD1, 5 bases. Trimming removed 1 base at V and 2 bases at J, with 9 bases between. The germline V gene has CDR1 WSHSY and CDR2 SAAADI. CDR3 length: 15 amino acids. CDR3 in amino acids: CASSEWGSGNQPQHF. The CDR3 bases are TGCGCCAGCAGTGAGTGGGGCTCGGGCAATCAGCCCCAGCATTTT.

The V and J genes are TRBV10-3 and TRBJ1-1; no clear D. Trimming took off 0 bases at V and 1 base at J, with 9 bases between the two ends. CDR3 size: 15 residues. Germline V gives CDR1 ENHRY, CDR2 SYGVKD. Here the CDR3 DNA reads TGTGCCATCAGTGAGTCGGAGAACACGAACACTGAAGCTTTCTTT. Its protein product is CAISESENTNTEAFF.

CDR3 in amino acids: CASSHPGLAIKTQYF. DNA of the CDR3: TGTGCCAGCAGTCACCCGGGACTAGCGATAAAGACCCAGTACTTC. This rearrangement joins TRBV2 to TRBJ2-5, with TRBD2 matching 10 bases. The germline V gene encodes CDR1 SNHLY and CDR2 FYNNEI. Trimming at V came to 5 bases and at J to 6 bases, leaving 9 bases not matched to a gene. CDR3 size: 15 residues.

The rearrangement uses TRBV14 and TRBJ2-1, with 11 bases that match TRBD2. The CDR3 consists of 14 residues. Trimming took 0 bases from V and 14 from J; bases not matched to a gene: 6. Germline values: CDR1 SGHDN, CDR2 FVKESK. The CDR3 nucleotides read TGTGCCAGCAGCCAAGATCGGACTAGCGGGCGCAAGTTCTTC. This gives the protein CASSQDRTSGRKFF.

By sample fraction, this clone is medium-sized. The chain is built from TRBV3-1 (or the pseudogene TRBV3-2) and TRBJ1-4; D possibly corresponds to TRBD1 (5 bases). The CDR3 covers 19 residues. The germline gives CDR1 LGHDT, CDR2 YNNKEL (reference sequence). V was shortened by 0 bases and J by 3 bases, with 20 bases between the two germline ends. In DNA, the CDR3 is TGTGCCAGCAGCCAAGATTTTGAGGTTTCTTGGGGCCCTAATGAAAAACTGTTTTTT. Amino acids: CASSQDFEVSWGPNEKLFF.

This clone occurred a few times. J is TRBJ2-7 and V is TRBV28; 7 bases line up with TRBD1. The CDR3 has 13 residues. Losses at the gene ends were 6 bases for V and 2 bases for J; bases not matched to a gene: 4. Germline lookup yields CDR1 MDHEN and CDR2 SYDVKM. The DNA for the CDR3 is TGTGCCAGCAGGGGACAGTTAGCCTACGAGCAGTACTTC. The encoded protein is CASRGQLAYEQYF.

The chain uses TRBV28 and TRBJ1-1, with 7 bases matching TRBD1. This CDR3 spans 15 amino acids. Unmatched junction bases numbered 6, after V lost 3 bases and J lost 2 bases. Germline V lookup: CDR1 MDHEN, CDR2 SYDVKM. DNA of the CDR3: TGTGCCAGCAGTTTTGGGGACAGTCTTAACACTGAAGCTTTCTTT. Translation gives CASSFGDSLNTEAFF.

The chain is built from TRBV27 and TRBJ1-2; D possibly corresponds to TRBD1 (6 bases). V was trimmed by 0 bases and J by 7 bases, leaving 9 bases between them. The CDR3 runs 13 residues. Germline V lookup: CDR1 MNHEY, CDR2 SMNVEV (reference sequence). The CDR3 DNA reads as TGTGCCAGCAGTTTATCAGGGGGGACTGGCTACACCTTC. This sequence encodes CASSLSGGTGYTF.

This clone was recorded once. V gene TRBV9 combines with J gene TRBJ1-6, with D unclear. The CDR3 covers 15 residues. V gave up 4 bases and J gave up 4 bases, with 12 bases separating them. Germline CDR1 reads SGDLS; CDR2 reads YYNGEE. As DNA, the CDR3 is TGTGCCAGCAGCCCCGGTGGGCAATATAATTCACCCCTCCACTTT. This gives the protein CASSPGGQYNSPLHF.

J is TRBJ2-5 and V is TRBV6-5; D is unclear. The CDR3 has 10 amino acids. The germline V gene encodes CDR1 MNHEY and CDR2 SVGAGI. V lost 7 bases, J lost 1 base, and 1 base lay in between. The CDR3 nucleotides read TGTGCCAGCACCCAAGAGACCCAGTACTTC. Amino acids: CASTQETQYF.

The rearrangement links TRBV7-8 to TRBJ2-3; weak D call: TRBD2 (5 bases). The V gene lost 4 bases and the J gene lost 1 base, with 15 bases spanning the gap. CDR1 and CDR2 (germline): SGHVS, FQNEAQ. There are 16 residues in the CDR3. The CDR3 reads CASSSRPRGGTDTQYF. The DNA for the CDR3 is TGTGCCAGCAGCTCCCGACCCCGGGGAGGCACAGATACGCAGTATTTT. The variable domain in full, with the rest retrieved from reference TRBV7-8 and TRBJ2-3, is GAGVSQSPRYKVAKRGQDVALRCDPISGHVSLFWYQQALGQGPEFLTYFQNEAQLDKSGLPSDRFFAERPEGSVSTLKIQRTQQEDSAVYLCASSSRPRGGTDTQYFGPGTRLTVL.

The chain carries TRBV6-5 and TRBJ1-2; D is unclear. The CDR3 sequence is 15 residues long. Germline CDR1 and CDR2: MNHEY and SVGAGI. V gave up 0 bases and J gave up 3 bases, with 11 bases separating them. The CDR3 bases are TGTGCCAGCAGTTACTCAGGACTCTGGGACTATGGCTACACCTTC. It translates to CASSYSGLWDYGYTF.